These 29 T cell receptor beta chains were all obtained from the same sample, sequenced in a study of CXCR3-negative and CXCR3-positive naive CD8 T cells. Study-level findings and limits: Higher TRB CDR3 hydrophobicity marked CXCR3-positive naive cells relative to CXCR3-negative naive cells.

The authors made the TRB cDNA libraries by 5' RACE using UMI labels. Reanalyzing the 5' RACE reads, TCRdb keeps one entry per CDR3 protein, without DNA. The table for this sample gives approximately 100,000 distinct CDR3 sequences. No antigen has been identified for these receptors. The sample comprised naive CXCR3+ CD8+ T cells from blood. Subset noted: CD45RO-CCR7+CD27+CD95- naive CD8+ T cells expressing CXCR3 (TNR3+). The receptors were gathered from a human donor in good health. Some clones in this sample may be carry-over from other donors' samples.

This sequence joins TRBV7-9 and TRBJ1-5. CDR1 is SEHNR, CDR2 FQNEAQ, per germline (reference sequence). This CDR3 has 13 residues. CDR3 residues: CASSTGGSQPQHF.

The chain links TRBV12-3 or TRBV12-4 to TRBJ2-6; as DNA is missing, the TRBD1 call by TCRdb cannot be tested. CDR3 length: 15 amino acids. The CDR3 region is CASSFPGAGANVLTF.

The rearrangement links TRBV27 to TRBJ1-2. The CDR3 is 13 amino acids. Germline CDR1 and CDR2: MNHEY and SMNVEV (reference sequence). The CDR3: CASSTHRDSGSTF.

The CDR3 is CASSTSQYGLQETQYF. The genes are TRBV28 and TRBJ2-5; TCRdb picks TRBD2, but there is no DNA to check that call. The CDR3 sequence is 16 residues long. Germline V CDR1 and CDR2: MDHEN, SYDVKM.

This chain joins TRBV10-3 and TRBJ2-5. Germline CDR1 ENHRY, CDR2 SYGVKD. The CDR3 length is 13 residues. This chain's CDR3 is CAISGSLEETQYF.

The CDR3 reads CASSSPGTSGRNTQYF. The rearrangement joins TRBV11-2 to TRBJ2-3; as DNA is missing, the TRBD2 call by TCRdb cannot be tested. Germline loops: CDR1 SGHAT, CDR2 FQNNGV. The CDR3 totals 16 residues.

V gene TRBV20-1 combines with J gene TRBJ1-1; there is no DNA to check the TCRdb D call of TRBD1. This CDR3 spans 13 amino acids. Germline V gene data show CDR1 as DFQATT and CDR2 as SNEGSKA (reference sequence). CDR3 loop: CSARDRDYTEAFF.

The V and J genes are TRBV4-3 and TRBJ1-1. The CDR3 contains 16 residues. The V gene's germline CDR1 is LGHNA and CDR2 YSLEER. CDR3: CASSHVWGGGYTEAFF.

The J gene is TRBJ1-2, the V gene TRBV4-3; the TCRdb call, TRBD1, lacks DNA for checking. This CDR3 region has 15 residues. Germline assignment: CDR1 LGHNA and CDR2 YSLEER. The CDR3 sequence: CASSQATGGDYGYTF.

This chain connects TRBV28 to TRBJ2-7; TCRdb picks TRBD1, but there is no DNA to check that call. The CDR3 spans 14 residues. Germline lookup yields CDR1 MDHEN and CDR2 SYDVKM. The CDR3 sequence: CASSYLPGRYEQYF. Based on the CDR3 plus reference TRBV28 and TRBJ2-7, the full variable domain is DVKVTQSSRYLVKRTGEKVFLECVQDMDHENMFWYRQDPGLGLRLIYFSYDVKMKEKGDIPEGYSVSREKKERFSLILESASTNQTSMYLCASSYLPGRYEQYFGPGTRLTVT.

The CDR3 spells CASSPWGTGANYGYTF. The chain has TRBV12-3 or TRBV12-4 and TRBJ1-2; the TCRdb call, TRBD1, lacks DNA for checking. The CDR3 spans 16 residues.

The rearrangement links TRBV4-3 to TRBJ2-5; TCRdb returns TRBD1, unconfirmable since there is no DNA. CDR1 LGHNA and CDR2 YSLEER come from the germline V gene. This CDR3 spans 17 amino acids. The CDR3 loop is CASSQDIKGGHQETQYF.

V and J are TRBV19 and TRBJ1-1; without DNA, the TCRdb call of TRBD1 cannot be checked. The CDR3 totals 13 residues. In germline, CDR1 is LNHDA, CDR2 SQIVND (reference sequence). The CDR3 sequence: CASSTQGASEAFF.

The V and J genes are TRBV7-2 and TRBJ1-3. Looked up from germline, CDR1 is SGHTA and CDR2 is FQGNSA. This CDR3 is 13 amino acids long. The CDR3 is CASSFNSGNTIYF.

The chain couples TRBV29-1 to TRBJ1-1; TCRdb returns TRBD1, unconfirmable since there is no DNA. The CDR3 is 11 residues long. In germline, CDR1 is SQVTM, CDR2 ANQGSEA. CDR3 loop: CSVDRGTEAFF.

The chain uses TRBV11-2 and TRBJ2-3; absent DNA, TCRdb's TRBD2 call cannot be checked. CDR3 length equals 13 residues. From germline, CDR1 is SGHAT and CDR2 FQNNGV. The CDR3 protein is CASSPLLANPQYF.

The genes are TRBV2 and TRBJ2-5; no DNA is available, so the TRBD2 call from TCRdb remains unchecked. The CDR3 runs to 15 residues. Germline V CDR1 and CDR2: SNHLY, FYNNEI. CDR3 protein: CASSRTSASVETQYF.

The rearrangement uses TRBV28 and TRBJ2-5; TCRdb's D call of TRBD1 is untestable without DNA. The V gene's germline CDR1 is MDHEN and CDR2 SYDVKM. The CDR3 covers 14 residues. This CDR3 is CASRRIGTEETQYF.

The chain combines TRBV29-1 with TRBJ1-2; TCRdb returns TRBD1, unconfirmable since there is no DNA. This CDR3 is built from 13 residues. Germline loops: CDR1 SQVTM, CDR2 ANQGSEA. This chain's CDR3 is CSTQGESLYGYTF.

V and J are TRBV7-6 and TRBJ2-1; the D call of TRBD1 rests on TCRdb alone, since no DNA is present to check it. This CDR3 spans 17 amino acids. CDR1 and CDR2 from the germline V gene are SGHVS and FNYEAQ. Here the CDR3 reads CASSLGHRESSYNEQFF. The variable domain in full, with the rest retrieved from reference TRBV7-6 and TRBJ2-1, is GAGVSQSPRYKVTKRGQDVALRCDPISGHVSLYWYRQALGQGPEFLTYFNYEAQQDKSGLPNDRFSAERPEGSISTLTIQRTEQRDSAMYRCASSLGHRESSYNEQFFGPGTRLTVL.

The chain has TRBV29-1 and TRBJ1-2; the D call of TRBD1 rests on TCRdb alone, since no DNA is present to check it. Germline V lookup: CDR1 SQVTM, CDR2 ANQGSEA. The CDR3 has 13 amino acids. This CDR3 reads CSEDRGLNYGYTF.

The V and J genes are TRBV12-3 or TRBV12-4 and TRBJ1-2; TCRdb designates TRBD1, a call that cannot be tested without DNA. This CDR3 has 16 residues. CDR3 region: CASSSGTGAANYGYTF.

The chain joins TRBV12-5 to TRBJ1-1. CDR3 size: 14 residues. The V gene's germline CDR1 is LGHNT and CDR2 FRNRAP. The CDR3 loop reads CASGLVTVNTEAFF. The full variable domain, its missing parts supplied by reference TRBV12-5 and TRBJ1-1, is DARVTQTPRHKVTEMGQEVTMRCQPILGHNTVFWYRQTMMQGLELLAYFRNRAPLDDSGMPKDRFSAEMPDATLATLKIQPSEPRDSAVYFCASGLVTVNTEAFFGQGTRLTVV.

This chain connects TRBV5-1 to TRBJ2-7. Per the germline V gene, CDR1 is SGHRS and CDR2 is YFSETQ. The length of the CDR3 is 14 residues. Here the CDR3 reads CASSLAGVPYEQYF.

The chain uses TRBV29-1 and TRBJ1-2. The CDR3 loop spans 14 amino acids. The V gene's germline CDR1 is SQVTM and CDR2 ANQGSEA. CDR3: CSVERQGFNYGYTF.

The chain couples TRBV29-1 to TRBJ2-3. This CDR3 has 16 residues. CDR1 is SQVTM, CDR2 ANQGSEA, per germline. CDR3 sequence reads: CSVEDPQVIRTDTQYF.

The J gene is TRBJ2-5, the V gene TRBV11-3; TCRdb designates TRBD2, a call that cannot be tested without DNA. CDR3 size: 17 residues. Germline V gene data show CDR1 as SGHNT and CDR2 as YENEEA. The CDR3 sequence is CASSLGELAGTQETQYF.

The chain is built from TRBV3-1 and TRBJ2-7; TCRdb selects TRBD2, and the lack of DNA leaves this call unchecked. In germline, CDR1 is LGHDT, CDR2 YNNKEL (reference sequence). The CDR3 covers 15 residues. This CDR3 reads CASSQGDSDTYEQYF.

The chain links TRBV11-2 to TRBJ2-7; TCRdb returns TRBD1, unconfirmable since there is no DNA. Germline CDR1 SGHAT, CDR2 FQNNGV. CDR3 length equals 14 residues. Here the CDR3 reads CASRTGTGPYEQYF.